The 25 T cell receptor beta chains presented below share a single source sample, sequenced in a study of OX40 agonist ivuxolimab in advanced cancers. Clones were sequenced by immunoSEQ multiplex PCR, and TCRdb holds only the in-frame ones, with some missing. The sample shows about 61,000 clones, about 86% of them seen only once. The sample here was CD4+ or CD8+ T cells sorted from blood, taken in a trial of the OX40 agonist ivuxolimab. All receptors come from an adult with an advanced solid tumor such as melanoma, head and neck, liver or kidney cancer.

This clone was seen more than once but under ten times. This chain links TRBV5-1 with TRBJ2-2; D is undetermined. CDR3 length equals 16 residues. Between the trimmed V and J ends, which lost 0 bases and 2 bases, there was a span of 11 bases. The germline gives CDR1 SGHRS, CDR2 YFSETQ. The CDR3 loop reads CASSLAANTNTGELFF. CDR3 bases: TGCGCCAGCAGCTTGGCCGCTAACACAAACACCGGGGAGCTGTTTTTT.

The CDR3 here is CAWSVPGPPYEQYF. Here the CDR3 DNA reads TGTGCCTGGAGTGTACCCGGGCCACCCTACGAGCAGTACTTC. The rearrangement joins TRBV30 to TRBJ2-7, with unresolved D. The V gene's germline CDR1 is GTSNPN and CDR2 SVGIG (reference sequence). V gave up 0 bases and J gave up 2 bases, with 11 bases separating them. The CDR3 spans 14 residues.

The V gene is TRBV5-1, the J gene TRBJ2-1, with TRBD1 identical over 9 bases. Germline-derived CDR1 and CDR2 are SGHRS and YFSETQ. The V and J ends lost 1 base and 0 bases, in that order; junction bases with no gene match: 5. The CDR3 is made up of 17 amino acids. The CDR3 DNA follows: TGCGCCAGCAGCTTGCGGTCGACAGGGGGCTCCTACAATGAGCAGTTCTTC. Its protein product is CASSLRSTGGSYNEQFF. Filled out from reference TRBV5-1 and TRBJ2-1, the complete variable domain reads KAGVTQTPRYLIKTRGQQVTLSCSPISGHRSVSWYQQTPGQGLQFLFEYFSETQRNKGNFPGRFSGRQFSNSRSEMNVSTLELGDSALYLCASSLRSTGGSYNEQFFGPGTRLTVL.

The chain combines TRBV2 with TRBJ2-2; D remains unclear. Germline-derived CDR1 and CDR2 are SNHLY and FYNNEI. This CDR3 has 16 residues. V lost 5 bases, J lost 3 bases, and 16 bases lay in between. CDR3: CASSSRLVGHTGELFF. The CDR3 DNA reads TGTGCCAGCAGTTCCCGCCTCGTGGGTCACACCGGGGAGCTGTTTTTT.

This rearrangement joins TRBV7-2 to TRBJ2-7; D call uncertain. The CDR3 runs 15 residues. Deletions cut 4 bases from V and 3 bases from J, with 16 bases between. Germline CDR1 and CDR2: SGHTA and FQGNSA. DNA for the CDR3: TGTGCCAGCAGCTGGATGCTGGTAGGGTACTACGAGCAGTACTTC. Amino acids: CASSWMLVGYYEQYF. Drawing the rest from reference TRBV7-2 and TRBJ2-7, the complete variable domain is GAGVSQSPSNKVTEKGKDVELRCDPISGHTALYWYRQSLGQGLEFLIYFQGNSAPDKSGLPSDRFSAERTGGSVSTLTIQRTQQEDSAVYLCASSWMLVGYYEQYFGPGTRLTVT.

The chain carries TRBV4-1 and TRBJ1-5; D not certain. Germline V CDR1 and CDR2: MGHRA, YSYEKL. The CDR3 totals 14 residues. Trimming left V 0 bases short and J 7 bases short, with 10 bases between. The CDR3 DNA sequence: TGCGCCAGCAGCCAAGAGGGCGTAAGGCAGCCCCAGCATTTT. It translates to CASSQEGVRQPQHF.

The chain uses TRBV29-1 and TRBJ1-2; 9 bases are shared with TRBD1. The germline V gene has CDR1 SQVTM and CDR2 ANQGSEA. The CDR3 loop spans 15 amino acids. After removal of 6 bases from V and 3 bases from J, the junction contained 11 bases not matched to a gene. The CDR3 region has the DNA TGCAGCGTCCTGCTCCGGGACAGGGTTCACTATGGCTACACCTTC. Amino acid sequence: CSVLLRDRVHYGYTF.

V and J are TRBV2 and TRBJ1-2, with D unresolved. Trimming cost V 6 bases and J 2 bases, with 7 bases left between them. The CDR3 extends over 12 amino acids. The germline V gene encodes CDR1 SNHLY and CDR2 FYNNEI. The CDR3 is CASRTGNYGYTF. In DNA, the CDR3 is TGTGCCAGCAGGACGGGGAACTATGGCTACACCTTC.

This chain connects TRBV7-9 to TRBJ1-2; tentative D call: TRBD1 (5 bases). V shed 2 bases and J shed 3 bases, with 25 bases lying between them. Germline V gene sequence: CDR1 SEHNR, CDR2 FQNEAQ (reference sequence). This CDR3 is built from 19 residues. The CDR3 sequence is CASSLSLTGTESRDYGYTF. In nucleotides, the CDR3 is TGTGCCAGCAGCTTATCGCTGACCGGGACCGAATCCCGAGACTATGGCTACACCTTC. Full variable domain (outside the CDR3, taken from reference TRBV7-9 and TRBJ1-2): DTGVSQNPRHKITKRGQNVTFRCDPISEHNRLYWYRQTLGQGPEFLTYFQNEAQLEKSRLLSDRFSAERPKGSFSTLEIQRTEQGDSAMYLCASSLSLTGTESRDYGYTFGSGTRLTVV.

The rearrangement links TRBV5-1 to TRBJ2-3; 10 bases are a match to TRBD2. J lost 11 bases, V lost 0 bases, and 3 bases had no gene match. The germline V gene encodes CDR1 SGHRS and CDR2 YFSETQ. The CDR3 is 13 amino acids. This CDR3 is CASSLESGGGQYF. The CDR3 DNA follows: TGCGCCAGCAGCTTGGAAAGCGGGGGGGGGCAGTATTTT.

Only a few counts were recorded for this clone. This chain uses TRBV11-1 with TRBJ1-5; 11 positions agree with TRBD1. CDR3 length: 16 amino acids. Unmatched junction bases numbered 4, after V lost 0 bases and J lost 6 bases. Per the germline V gene, CDR1 is SGHAT and CDR2 is FQDESV (reference sequence). CDR3 nucleotides: TGTGCCAGCAGCTTAGCAAGGGACAGGGGGTTTCAGCCCCAGCATTTT. Translated, it gives CASSLARDRGFQPQHF.

The V and J genes are TRBV7-8 and TRBJ1-5, with 7 bases that match TRBD1. Germline V gene data show CDR1 as SGHVS and CDR2 as FQNEAQ. CDR3 length: 16 amino acids. J lost 0 bases, V lost 5 bases, and 7 bases had no gene match. CDR3 sequence (DNA): TGTGCCAGCAGCACGTCGGGACAGTATAGCAATCAGCCCCAGCATTTT. The encoded protein is CASSTSGQYSNQPQHF.

This clone was counted once. The V call is TRBV4-1, the J call TRBJ1-2; 8 positions agree with TRBD1. V dropped 4 bases and J dropped 0; count of bases not matched to a gene: 4. Germline loops: CDR1 MGHRA, CDR2 YSYEKL. The CDR3 is 15 amino acids. CDR3 loop: CASSLVDRANYGYTF. DNA of the CDR3: TGCGCCAGCAGCCTCGTGGACAGGGCTAACTATGGCTACACCTTC.

The chain couples TRBV7-9 to TRBJ2-7; TRBD1 or TRBD2 may be the D gene (6 bases each). CDR1 SEHNR and CDR2 FQNEAQ come from the germline V gene (reference sequence). V lost 3 bases to trimming and J lost 7 bases, with 19 bases between them. This CDR3 has 15 residues. CDR3 sequence (DNA): TGTGCCAGCAGCTTCGGCCGGGCGGTAGGGGGGGAGCAGTACTTC. Its protein product is CASSFGRAVGGEQYF.

This rearrangement joins TRBV27 to TRBJ1-2; 10 bases align to TRBD1. Germline CDR1 and CDR2: MNHEY and SMNVEV (reference sequence). The CDR3 contains 15 residues. The V and J ends lost 2 bases and 8 bases, in that order; junction bases with no gene match: 8. The CDR3 coding sequence is TGTGCCAGCAGTTTAAACCGACAGGGGGCCTTAGGCTACACCTTC. Its translation is CASSLNRQGALGYTF.

This sequence joins TRBV18 and TRBJ1-2, with D perhaps TRBD1 (5 bases). Germline V CDR1 and CDR2: KGHSH, LQKENI. The CDR3 is 15 residues long. V dropped 3 bases and J dropped 7 bases, with 18 bases sitting between them. CDR3 region: CASSPYNEGSSGYTF. CDR3 sequence (DNA): TGTGCCAGCTCACCGTATAACGAGGGGAGTAGTGGCTACACCTTC. Full variable domain (missing parts from reference TRBV18 and TRBJ1-2): NAGVMQNPRHLVRRRGQEARLRCSPMKGHSHVYWYRQLPEEGLKFMVYLQKENIIDESGMPKERFSAEFPKEGPSILRIQQVVRGDSAAYFCASSPYNEGSSGYTFGSGTRLTVV.

The J gene is TRBJ2-7, the V gene TRBV7-8, with TRBD1 matching 11 bases. The junction had 6 bases not matched to a gene; V was cut back by 4 bases and J by 4 bases. The germline CDR1 and CDR2 sequences are SGHVS and FQNEAQ. There are 15 residues in the CDR3. CDR3 sequence reads: CASSYMGQGVYEQYF. The CDR3 nucleotides read TGTGCCAGCAGCTATATGGGACAGGGGGTTTACGAGCAGTACTTC.

The chain has TRBV5-1 and TRBJ2-3, with unresolved D. The germline gives CDR1 SGHRS, CDR2 YFSETQ. V was trimmed by 0 bases and J by 4 bases, leaving 3 bases between them. This CDR3 spans 12 amino acids. The CDR3 DNA reads as TGCGCCAGCAGCTTGGTTCCAGATACGCAGTATTTT. Protein sequence: CASSLVPDTQYF.

The chain links TRBV15 to TRBJ2-2, with 7 bases that match TRBD1. CDR1 and CDR2 from the germline V gene are LNHNV and YYDKDF (reference sequence). CDR3 size: 17 residues. The V segment lost 4 bases and the J segment 5 bases; nucleotides outside the gene matches: 13. The CDR3 DNA reads TGTGCCACCAGCAAAACCCGTGACAGGGTCCGAACCGGGGAGCTGTTTTTT. It yields the protein CATSKTRDRVRTGELFF.

The rearrangement joins TRBV7-2 to TRBJ2-1, with D perhaps matching TRBD1 or TRBD2 (6 bases each). The CDR3 runs to 14 residues. Germline V CDR1 and CDR2: SGHTA, FQGNSA. Trimming cost V 1 base and J 9 bases, with 13 bases left between them. The CDR3 here is CASSLDFGGREQFF. For the CDR3, the DNA is TGTGCCAGCAGCTTAGATTTCGGGGGCCGTGAGCAGTTCTTC.

V gene TRBV20-1 combines with J gene TRBJ1-1, with D uncertain. The ends were cut back, 0 bases at V and 10 bases at J, with 9 bases in the middle. The CDR3 is 11 residues long. CDR1 and CDR2 from the germline V gene are DFQATT and SNEGSKA (reference sequence). The CDR3 spells CSARDVSLAFF. The DNA of the CDR3 is TGCAGTGCTAGAGATGTGTCGTTAGCTTTCTTT.

The V gene is TRBV5-6, the J gene TRBJ1-3; D possibly corresponds to TRBD1 (5 bases). V was pared by 5 bases and J by 0 bases, with 12 bases between. This CDR3 contains 15 residues. Germline CDR1 and CDR2: SGHDT and YYEEEE. CDR3 coding DNA: TGTGCCAGCAGTCAAGGGGTGAACTCTGGAAACACCATATATTTT. It codes for CASSQGVNSGNTIYF.

The J gene is TRBJ2-1, the V gene TRBV20-1, with D possibly matching TRBD2 (6 bases). V was cut by 3 bases and J by 9 bases, with 6 bases left in between. This CDR3 has 10 residues. The germline gives CDR1 DFQATT, CDR2 SNEGSKA (reference sequence). For the CDR3, the DNA is TGCAGTGCTAGGGAGGGTGAGCAGTTCTTC. Protein: CSAREGEQFF.

This clone has a handful of counts. This chain links TRBV6-1 with TRBJ1-2; 8 bases map to TRBD1. V gave up 2 bases and J gave up 4 bases; unmatched junction bases: 3. CDR1 and CDR2 from the germline V gene are MNHNS and SASEGT. The CDR3 is 14 amino acids. This CDR3 reads CASSERQGIYGYTF. In DNA, the CDR3 is TGTGCCAGCAGTGAACGACAGGGGATCTATGGCTACACCTTC.

The chain is built from TRBV6-1 and TRBJ1-1, with 8 bases fitting TRBD1. The CDR3 contains 13 residues. Germline V CDR1 and CDR2: MNHNS, SASEGT. V lost 11 bases to trimming and J lost 5 bases; unmatched junction nucleotides: 10. CDR3 in DNA: TGTGCCGTCACTTACAGGGGGGAAACTGAAGCTTTCTTT. Amino acid sequence: CAVTYRGETEAFF.